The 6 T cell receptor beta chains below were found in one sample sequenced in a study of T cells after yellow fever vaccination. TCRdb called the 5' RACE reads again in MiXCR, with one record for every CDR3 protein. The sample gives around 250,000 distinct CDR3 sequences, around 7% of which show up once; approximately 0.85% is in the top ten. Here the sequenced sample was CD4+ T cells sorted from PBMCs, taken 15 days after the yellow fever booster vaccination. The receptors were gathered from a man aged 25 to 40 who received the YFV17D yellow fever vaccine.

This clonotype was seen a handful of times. CDR3 amino acids: CASSYSGLSRTDTQYF. The CDR3 DNA reads as TGTGCCAGCAGTTACTCGGGTTTGTCGCGCACAGATACGCAGTATTTT. The chain has TRBV6-5 and TRBJ2-3; D is ambiguous. Per the germline V gene, CDR1 is MNHEY and CDR2 is SVGAGI. The CDR3 extends over 16 amino acids. Between the trimmed V and J ends, which lost 0 bases and 1 base, there was a span of 11 bases.

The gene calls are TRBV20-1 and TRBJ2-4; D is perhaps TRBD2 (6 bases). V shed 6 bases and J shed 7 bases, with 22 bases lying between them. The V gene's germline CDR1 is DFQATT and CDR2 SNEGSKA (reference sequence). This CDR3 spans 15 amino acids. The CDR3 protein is CSAHVGDSVRNIQYF. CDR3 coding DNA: TGCAGTGCCCACGTCGGGGACTCCGTCCGGAACATTCAGTACTTC.

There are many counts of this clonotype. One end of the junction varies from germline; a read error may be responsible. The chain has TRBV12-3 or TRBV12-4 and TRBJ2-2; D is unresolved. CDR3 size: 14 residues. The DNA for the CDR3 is TGTGCCAGCAGGTCACTTGGGAACGCCGGGGAGCTGTTTTTT. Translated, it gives CASRSLGNAGELFF.

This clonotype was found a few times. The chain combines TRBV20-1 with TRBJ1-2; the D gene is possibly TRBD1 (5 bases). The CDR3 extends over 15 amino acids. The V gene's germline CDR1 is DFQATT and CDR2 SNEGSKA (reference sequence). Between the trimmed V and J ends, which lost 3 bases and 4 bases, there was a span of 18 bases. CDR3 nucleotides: TGCAGTGCTAGCCGGGGGTCGGAACGCCTCTATGGCTACACCTTC. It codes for CSASRGSERLYGYTF.

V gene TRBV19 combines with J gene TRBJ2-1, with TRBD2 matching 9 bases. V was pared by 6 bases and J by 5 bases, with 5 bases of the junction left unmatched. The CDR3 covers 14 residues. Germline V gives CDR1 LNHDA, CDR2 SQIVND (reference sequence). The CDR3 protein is CASREVAGDNEQFF. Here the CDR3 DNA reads TGTGCCAGTAGGGAAGTAGCGGGAGACAATGAGCAGTTCTTC.

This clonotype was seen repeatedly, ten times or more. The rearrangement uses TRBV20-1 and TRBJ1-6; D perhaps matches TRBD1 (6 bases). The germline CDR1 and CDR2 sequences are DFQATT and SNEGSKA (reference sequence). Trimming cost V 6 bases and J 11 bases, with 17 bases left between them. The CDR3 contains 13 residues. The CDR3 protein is CSADPGAGPPLHF. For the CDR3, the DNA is TGCAGTGCCGACCCAGGGGCGGGTCCACCCCTCCACTTT.